This note documents a single T cell receptor beta chain sequence. This clone is medium-sized (0.01 to 0.1%). What antigen it recognizes has not been identified. No much larger clonotype is one base removed from it; base qualities were not supplied. In the prospective study, participants were about 18 to 95 years old, resided in approximately 22 geographic areas of the United States, and were enrolled through a virtual design. To assign participants to cohorts, the prospective study relied on clinical history that participants themselves reported in a screening survey and a study questionnaire. Mobile phlebotomists in the prospective study collected whole blood, serum and a nasopharyngeal or oropharyngeal swab from every participant. Additional blood draws and questionnaires over an approximately two-month period could optionally be provided by prospective study participants. Blood samples from the prospective study were shipped frozen or at room temperature prior to DNA extraction.

This sample is part of a study of blood T cell repertoires in COVID-19 (dated by TCRdb to the early 2020s). Looking at the study overall: Samples from collaborators originated in the United States, Italy and Spain and spanned both the acute and convalescent phases of COVID-19. The samples were drawn from the first 160 participants of the ongoing ImmuneRACE study and from 950 to 1,500 subjects provided by 6 global collaborators. The repertoires were released in a freely available public database intended as a resource for research on the immune response to SARS-CoV-2. Sample metadata almost always included a de-identified subject ID, COVID-19 status, age in years and sex. HLA class I and class II types, where available, came from metadata supplied by the sample provider rather than from assay-based typing. Subjects who had been exposed to COVID-19, were actively infected with it, or had recovered from it provided the deeply sampled blood TCRbeta repertoires that made up the dataset. The material from the prospective study consisted of cDNA or gDNA derived from T cells, B-cell-depleted T cells, or PBMCs. General conclusions and limits of the study: How much clinical and demographic metadata was included differed by source and by participant, and the metadata was provided uncurated.

TCRbeta CDR3 regions were amplified from genomic DNA by means of the immunoSEQ Assay, a bias-controlled multiplex PCR. On the study's bioinformatics: The number of nucleated cells in each sample was estimated by amplification of reference gene primers within the assay. To quantify the absolute abundance of each unique TCRbeta CDR3 rearrangement, sequence reads were collapsed and filtered. For each sample, productive Simpson clonality was calculated by taking the square root of Simpson's diversity index across productive rearrangements. The source is immuneACCESS, and TCRdb retained only in-frame sequences with V and J called. Part of the clones is not carried over; for the studies checked, unresolved V genes explain less than half of this, and the remainder is unexplained. V and J calls and clone size are those listed in that table; D and trimming were worked out from the DNA. For this sample there are approximately 240,000 clones; 87% appear just once. Over 6% of the sample comes from the top ten.

The CDR3 sequence holds 13 residues, the cysteine and phenylalanine included. Of the read, only the CDR3 DNA is kept; its 39 bases are in frame from base 1. According to the germline V gene, CDR1 reads MNHEY and CDR2 reads SVGAGI. V lost 1 base and J lost 5 bases; the stretch between them is 9 bases long. The specimen was PBMCs or T cells enriched from blood (not recorded which). This chain is built from TRBV6-5 and TRBJ2-7; the D region possibly corresponds to TRBD1 (5 bases align). The clonotype comes from a woman aged 25 to 39 with acute COVID-19. The DNA is as follows: TGTGCCAGCAGTTACTACGCAGGGAACGAGCAGTACTTC. It specifies CASSYYAGNEQYF.